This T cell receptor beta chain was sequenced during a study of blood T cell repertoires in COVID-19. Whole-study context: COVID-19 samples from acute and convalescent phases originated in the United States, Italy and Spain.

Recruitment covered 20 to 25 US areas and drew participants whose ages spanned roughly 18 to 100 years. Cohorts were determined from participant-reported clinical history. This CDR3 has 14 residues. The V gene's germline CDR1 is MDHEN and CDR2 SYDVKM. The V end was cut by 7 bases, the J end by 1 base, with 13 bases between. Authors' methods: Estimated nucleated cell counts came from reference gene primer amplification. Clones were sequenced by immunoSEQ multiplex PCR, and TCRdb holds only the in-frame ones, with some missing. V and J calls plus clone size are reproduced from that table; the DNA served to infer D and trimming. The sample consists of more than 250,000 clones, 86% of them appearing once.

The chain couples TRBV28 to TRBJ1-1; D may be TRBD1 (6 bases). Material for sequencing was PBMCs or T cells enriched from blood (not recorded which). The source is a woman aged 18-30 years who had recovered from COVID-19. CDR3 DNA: TGTGCCAGCAACCTGGGGGCAGCGAACACTGAAGCTTTCTTT. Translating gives CASNLGAANTEAFF.